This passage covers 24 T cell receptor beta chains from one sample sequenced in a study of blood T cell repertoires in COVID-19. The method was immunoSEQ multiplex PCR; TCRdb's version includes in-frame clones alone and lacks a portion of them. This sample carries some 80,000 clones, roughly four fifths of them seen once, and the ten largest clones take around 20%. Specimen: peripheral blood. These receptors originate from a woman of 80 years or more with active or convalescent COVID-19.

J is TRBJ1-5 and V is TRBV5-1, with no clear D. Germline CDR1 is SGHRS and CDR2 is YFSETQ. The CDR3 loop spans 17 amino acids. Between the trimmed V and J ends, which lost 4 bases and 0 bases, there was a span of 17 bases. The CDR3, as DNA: TGCGCCAGCAGCGAAAACGAGGCGGGAGATAGCAATCAGCCCCAGCATTTT. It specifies CASSENEAGDSNQPQHF.

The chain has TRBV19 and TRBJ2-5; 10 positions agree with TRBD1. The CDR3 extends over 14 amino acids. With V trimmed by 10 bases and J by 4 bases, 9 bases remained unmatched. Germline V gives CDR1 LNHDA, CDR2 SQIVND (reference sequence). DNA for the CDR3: TGTGCCACCAGGAGACAGGGGGCGGGAGAGACCCAGTACTTC. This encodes CATRRQGAGETQYF.

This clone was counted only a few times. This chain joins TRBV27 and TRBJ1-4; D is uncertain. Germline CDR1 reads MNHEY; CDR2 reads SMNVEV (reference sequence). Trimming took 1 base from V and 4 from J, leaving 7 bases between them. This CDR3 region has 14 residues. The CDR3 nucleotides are TGTGCCAGCAGTTTATGGCAGAATAATGAAAAACTGTTTTTT. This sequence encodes CASSLWQNNEKLFF.

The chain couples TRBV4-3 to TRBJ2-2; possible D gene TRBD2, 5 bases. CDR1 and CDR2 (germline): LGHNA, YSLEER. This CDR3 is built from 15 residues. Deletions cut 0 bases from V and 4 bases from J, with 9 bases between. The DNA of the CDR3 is TGCGCCAGCAGCCAAGAACGGCTAGCCACCGGGGAGCTGTTTTTT. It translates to CASSQERLATGELFF.

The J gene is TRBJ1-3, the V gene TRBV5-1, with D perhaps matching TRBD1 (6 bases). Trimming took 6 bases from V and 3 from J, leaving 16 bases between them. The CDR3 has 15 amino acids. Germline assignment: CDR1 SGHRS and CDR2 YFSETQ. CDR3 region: CASTRSGADGNTIYF. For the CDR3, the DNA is TGCGCCAGCACCAGATCAGGGGCAGATGGAAACACCATATATTTT.

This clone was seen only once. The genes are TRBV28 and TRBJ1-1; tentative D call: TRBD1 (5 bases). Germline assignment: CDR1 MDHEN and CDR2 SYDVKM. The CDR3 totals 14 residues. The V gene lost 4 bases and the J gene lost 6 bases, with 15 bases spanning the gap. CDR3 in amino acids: CASSSPTVAAEAFF. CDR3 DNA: TGTGCCAGCAGTTCCCCGACAGTGGCGGCTGAAGCTTTCTTT.

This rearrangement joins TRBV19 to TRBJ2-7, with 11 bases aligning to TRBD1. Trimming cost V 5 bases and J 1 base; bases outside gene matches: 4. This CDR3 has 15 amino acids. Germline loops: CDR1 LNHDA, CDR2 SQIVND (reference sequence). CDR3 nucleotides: TGTGCCAGTAGTGCCGGGACAGGGGGTTCCTACGAGCAGTACTTC. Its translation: CASSAGTGGSYEQYF. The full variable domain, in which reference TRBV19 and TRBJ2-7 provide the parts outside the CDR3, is DGGITQSPKYLFRKEGQNVTLSCEQNLNHDAMYWYRQDPGQGLRLIYYSQIVNDFQKGDIAEGYSVSREKKESFPLTVTSAQKNPTAFYLCASSAGTGGSYEQYFGPGTRLTVT.

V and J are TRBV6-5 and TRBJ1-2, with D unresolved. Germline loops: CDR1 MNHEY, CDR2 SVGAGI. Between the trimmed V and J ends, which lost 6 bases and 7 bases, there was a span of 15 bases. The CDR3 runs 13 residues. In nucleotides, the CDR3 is TGTGCCAGCAGACCGACCTCAGGAGGTGGCTACACCTTC. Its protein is CASRPTSGGGYTF.

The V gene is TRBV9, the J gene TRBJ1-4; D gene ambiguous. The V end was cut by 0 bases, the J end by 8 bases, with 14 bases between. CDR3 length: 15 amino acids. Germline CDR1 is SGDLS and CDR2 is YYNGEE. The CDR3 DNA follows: TGTGCCAGCAGCGTAGGAGGACGGCGGGCCGAAAAACTGTTTTTT. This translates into CASSVGGRRAEKLFF.

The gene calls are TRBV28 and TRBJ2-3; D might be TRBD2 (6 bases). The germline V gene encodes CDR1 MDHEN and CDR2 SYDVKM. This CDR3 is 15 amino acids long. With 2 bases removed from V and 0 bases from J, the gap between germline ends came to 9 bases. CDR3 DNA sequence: TGTGCCAGCAGTTTAACGGCGGGGAGCACAGATACGCAGTATTTT. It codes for CASSLTAGSTDTQYF.

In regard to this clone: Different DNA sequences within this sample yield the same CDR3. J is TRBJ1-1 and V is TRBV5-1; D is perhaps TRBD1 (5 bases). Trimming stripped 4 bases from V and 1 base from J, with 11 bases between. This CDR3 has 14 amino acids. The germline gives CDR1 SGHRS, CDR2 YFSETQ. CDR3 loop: CASSPQGGNTEAFF. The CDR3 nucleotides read TGCGCCAGCAGCCCCCAGGGAGGGAACACTGAAGCTTTCTTT. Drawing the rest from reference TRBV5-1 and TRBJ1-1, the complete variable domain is KAGVTQTPRYLIKTRGQQVTLSCSPISGHRSVSWYQQTPGQGLQFLFEYFSETQRNKGNFPGRFSGRQFSNSRSEMNVSTLELGDSALYLCASSPQGGNTEAFFGQGTRLTVV.

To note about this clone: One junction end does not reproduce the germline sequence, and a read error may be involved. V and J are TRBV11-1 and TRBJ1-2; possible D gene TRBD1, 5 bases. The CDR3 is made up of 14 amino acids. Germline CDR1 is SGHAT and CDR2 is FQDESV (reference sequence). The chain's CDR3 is CASSLAVGAGGYTF. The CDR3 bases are TGTGCCAGCAGCCTAGCGGTTGGGGCTGGTGGCTACACCTTC.

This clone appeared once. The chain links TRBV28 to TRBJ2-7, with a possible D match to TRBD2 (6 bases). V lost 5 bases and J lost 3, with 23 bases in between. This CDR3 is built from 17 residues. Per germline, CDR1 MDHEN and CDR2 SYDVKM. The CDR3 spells CASSQTRLRGSLYEQYF. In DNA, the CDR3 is TGTGCCAGCAGTCAGACGCGGCTACGGGGGTCGCTCTACGAGCAGTACTTC.

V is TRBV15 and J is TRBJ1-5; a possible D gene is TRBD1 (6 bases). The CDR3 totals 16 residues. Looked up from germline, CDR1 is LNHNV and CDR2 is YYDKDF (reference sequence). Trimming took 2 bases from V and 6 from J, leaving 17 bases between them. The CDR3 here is CATSRLGQTEGQPQHF. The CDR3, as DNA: TGTGCCACCAGCAGACTTGGACAGACTGAAGGTCAGCCCCAGCATTTT.

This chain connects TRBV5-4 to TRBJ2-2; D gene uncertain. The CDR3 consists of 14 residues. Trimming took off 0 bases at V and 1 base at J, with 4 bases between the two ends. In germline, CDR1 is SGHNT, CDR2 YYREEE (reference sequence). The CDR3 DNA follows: TGTGCCAGCAGCTTGGGCAGGAACACCGGGGAGCTGTTTTTT. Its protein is CASSLGRNTGELFF.

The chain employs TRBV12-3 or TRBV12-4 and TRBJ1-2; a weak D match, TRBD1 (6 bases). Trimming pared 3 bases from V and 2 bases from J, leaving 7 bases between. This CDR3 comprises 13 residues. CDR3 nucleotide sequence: TGTGCCAGCAGTTTCAGGGGAAACTATGGCTACACCTTC. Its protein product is CASSFRGNYGYTF.

The CDR3 DNA reads as TGTGCCAGCAGTGAAGGGGGTAGGACAGCCGCGAACACCGGGGAGCTGTTTTTT. Translating it yields CASSEGGRTAANTGELFF. The chain recombines TRBV2 with TRBJ2-2, with D possibly matching TRBD1 (6 bases). CDR1 and CDR2 (germline): SNHLY, FYNNEI. The germline V and J ends were trimmed by 1 base and 0 bases, with 15 bases remaining between them. The CDR3 sequence is 18 residues long.

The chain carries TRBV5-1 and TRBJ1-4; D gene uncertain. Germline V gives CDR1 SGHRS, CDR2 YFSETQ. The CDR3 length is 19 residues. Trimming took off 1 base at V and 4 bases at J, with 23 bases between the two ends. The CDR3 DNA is TGCGCCAGCAGCTTGTCGGTCTGCATCGTCCGAGCGGTTAATGAAAAACTGTTTTTT. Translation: CASSLSVCIVRAVNEKLFF.

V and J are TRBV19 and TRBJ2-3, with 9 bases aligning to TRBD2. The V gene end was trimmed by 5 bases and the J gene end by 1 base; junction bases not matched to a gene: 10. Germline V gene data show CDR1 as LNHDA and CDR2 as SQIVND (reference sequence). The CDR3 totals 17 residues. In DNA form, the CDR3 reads TGTGCCAGTAGTCCTGGGGCGGGGGGGCCTGGCACAGATACGCAGTATTTT. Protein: CASSPGAGGPGTDTQYF.

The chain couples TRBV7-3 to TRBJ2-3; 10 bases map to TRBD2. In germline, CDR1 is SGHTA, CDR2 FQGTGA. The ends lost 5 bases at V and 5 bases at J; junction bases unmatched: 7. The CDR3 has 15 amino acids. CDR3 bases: TGTGCCAGCAGCCGCAGCGGGGGGGCTGTAGATACGCAGTATTTT. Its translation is CASSRSGGAVDTQYF.

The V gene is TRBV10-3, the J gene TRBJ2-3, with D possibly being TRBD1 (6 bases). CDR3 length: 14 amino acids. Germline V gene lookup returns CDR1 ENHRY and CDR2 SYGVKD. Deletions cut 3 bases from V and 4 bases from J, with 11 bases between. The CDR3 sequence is CAISESKGADTQYF. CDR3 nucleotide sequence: TGTGCCATCAGTGAAAGTAAGGGGGCAGATACGCAGTATTTT.

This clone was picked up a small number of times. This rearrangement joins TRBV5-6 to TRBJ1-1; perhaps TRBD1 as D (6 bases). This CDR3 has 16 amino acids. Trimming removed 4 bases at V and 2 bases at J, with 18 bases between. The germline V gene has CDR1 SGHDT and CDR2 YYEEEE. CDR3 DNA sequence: TGTGCCAGCAGCCAAATCGGACAGTTAATAAACACTGAAGCTTTCTTT. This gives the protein CASSQIGQLINTEAFF. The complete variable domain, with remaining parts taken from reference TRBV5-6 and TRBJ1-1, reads DAGVTQSPTHLIKTRGQQVTLRCSPKSGHDTVSWYQQALGQGPQFIFQYYEEEERQRGNFPDRFSGHQFPNYSSELNVNALLLGDSALYLCASSQIGQLINTEAFFGQGTRLTVV.

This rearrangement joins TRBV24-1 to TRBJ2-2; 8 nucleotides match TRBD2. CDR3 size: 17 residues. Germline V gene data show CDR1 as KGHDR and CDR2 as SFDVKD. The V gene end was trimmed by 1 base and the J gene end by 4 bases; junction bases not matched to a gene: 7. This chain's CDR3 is CATSDLRGGAGTGELFF. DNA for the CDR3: TGTGCCACCAGTGATTTACGGGGGGGGGCAGGCACCGGGGAGCTGTTTTTT.

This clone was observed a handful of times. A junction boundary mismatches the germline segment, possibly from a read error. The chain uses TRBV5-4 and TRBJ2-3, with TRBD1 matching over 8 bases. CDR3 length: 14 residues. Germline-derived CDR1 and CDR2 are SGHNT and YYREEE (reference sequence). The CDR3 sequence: CASRLDRASDTQYF. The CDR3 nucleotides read TGTGCCAGCAGGTTGGACAGGGCTTCAGATACGCAGTATTTT.